Presented here are 13 T cell receptor beta chains from one specimen sequenced in a study of T cells in Graves' hyperthyroidism and ophthalmopathy. Amplified TCR beta CDR3 regions derived from RNA transcripts. Using the HTBI primer set, a first-round RT-PCR was run on the TCR CDR3. MiXCR was run by TCRdb on the multiplex PCR reads, yielding one entry per CDR3 protein. The sample yields fewer than 700,000 distinct CDR3 sequences, about a sixth seen once. Sequencing was performed on blood. All receptors derive from a woman between 18 and 29 years old with Graves' ophthalmopathy.

The rearrangement uses TRBV4-1 and TRBJ2-2; 9 nucleotides match TRBD2. The CDR3 extends over 17 amino acids. Trimming at V came to 0 bases and at J to 6 bases, leaving 8 bases not matched to a gene. Germline V gene sequence: CDR1 MGHRA, CDR2 YSYEKL. The CDR3 is CASSQESSGDGAGELFF. The CDR3 DNA reads TGCGCCAGCAGCCAAGAGTCTAGCGGGGATGGGGCCGGGGAGCTGTTTTTT.

The chain combines TRBV6-1 with TRBJ2-5, with D tentatively TRBD2 (6 bases). Germline V gene lookup returns CDR1 MNHNS and CDR2 SASEGT. The germline V and J ends were trimmed by 5 bases and 2 bases, with 9 bases remaining between them. This CDR3 has 13 residues. The CDR3 nucleotides are TGTGCCAGCAGTCGGAGGGGACAAGAGACCCAGTACTTC. The encoded protein is CASSRRGQETQYF.

At least ten counts were recorded for this clonotype. The chain employs TRBV29-1 and TRBJ2-7; TRBD1 agrees at 7 bases. The ends lost 0 bases at V and 4 bases at J; junction bases unmatched: 3. Germline V gene sequence: CDR1 SQVTM, CDR2 ANQGSEA. This CDR3 has 13 amino acids. The DNA of the CDR3 is TGCAGCGTTGAAGAGCCGGGACAGTACGAGCAGTACTTC. It codes for CSVEEPGQYEQYF.

This clonotype occurred many times. This chain links TRBV11-2 with TRBJ2-2; D is possibly TRBD2 (5 bases). The CDR3 has 15 residues. Germline V gives CDR1 SGHAT, CDR2 FQNNGV. V dropped 3 bases and J dropped 5 bases, with 13 bases sitting between them. CDR3 in DNA: TGTGCCAGCAGCTTCTATCGTCCGGGGACCGGGGAGCTGTTTTTT. Encoded protein: CASSFYRPGTGELFF. The whole variable domain, remainder taken from reference TRBV11-2 and TRBJ2-2, is EAGVAQSPRYKIIEKRQSVAFWCNPISGHATLYWYQQILGQGPKLLIQFQNNGVVDDSQLPKDRFSAERLKGVDSTLKIQPAKLEDSAVYLCASSFYRPGTGELFFGEGSRLTVL.

The V and J genes are TRBV5-1 and TRBJ1-2; D perhaps matches TRBD1 (5 bases). V lost 0 bases and J lost 2, with 8 bases in between. The CDR3 runs to 14 residues. The V gene's germline CDR1 is SGHRS and CDR2 YFSETQ. CDR3 in amino acids: CASSLEQENYGYTF. For the CDR3, the DNA is TGCGCCAGCAGCTTGGAACAGGAGAACTATGGCTACACCTTC.

This sequence joins TRBV27 and TRBJ1-1; D ambiguous. The V gene's germline CDR1 is MNHEY and CDR2 SMNVEV (reference sequence). V dropped 6 bases and J dropped 8 bases, with 19 bases sitting between them. The CDR3 has 14 amino acids. This CDR3 reads CASRSPSSVGEAFF. For the CDR3, the DNA is TGTGCCAGCAGGTCCCCTTCTTCGGTTGGAGAAGCTTTCTTT.

The chain is built from TRBV5-4 and TRBJ2-2, with no clear D. V lost 1 base, J lost 3 bases, and 7 bases lay in between. CDR1 and CDR2 from the germline V gene are SGHNT and YYREEE (reference sequence). The CDR3 consists of 14 residues. DNA of the CDR3: TGTGCCAGCAGCTTGAGGTCAGACACCGGGGAGCTGTTTTTT. Amino acid sequence: CASSLRSDTGELFF.

V and J are TRBV13 and TRBJ1-1, with 7 positions matching TRBD1. The length of the CDR3 is 11 residues. CDR1 is PRHDT, CDR2 FYEKMQ, per germline (reference sequence). Losses at the gene ends were 6 bases for V and 11 bases for J; bases not matched to a gene: 6. CDR3 sequence: CASSVTGSAFF. CDR3 nucleotides: TGTGCCAGCAGTGTGACAGGGAGTGCTTTCTTT.

This clonotype was seen more than once but under ten times. This chain uses TRBV27 with TRBJ2-7; D might be TRBD1 or TRBD2, each matching 5 bases. This CDR3 has 13 residues. V lost 4 bases to trimming and J lost 6 bases, with 13 bases between them. Germline V gives CDR1 MNHEY, CDR2 SMNVEV (reference sequence). The CDR3 sequence is CASSSGTAVEQYF. Written as DNA, the CDR3 is TGTGCCAGCAGTTCGGGGACGGCCGTCGAGCAGTACTTC.

This clonotype was detected a few times. The genes are TRBV28 and TRBJ1-2; 9 bases are a match to TRBD1. The germline V gene encodes CDR1 MDHEN and CDR2 SYDVKM. The CDR3 covers 13 residues. Germline trimming cut 6 bases from V and 8 bases from J; bases unmatched to any gene: 7. The CDR3 loop is CASRFTGGAGYTF. CDR3 nucleotides: TGTGCCAGCAGGTTTACAGGGGGCGCAGGCTACACCTTC.

There are many counts of this clonotype. This chain connects TRBV11-2 to TRBJ1-1; 7 nucleotides line up with TRBD1. V lost 6 bases, J lost 5 bases, and 6 bases stayed unmatched. Germline-derived CDR1 and CDR2 are SGHAT and FQNNGV. The CDR3 has 13 amino acids. The CDR3, as DNA: TGTGCCAGCAGAAACAGGGGTAAGACTGAAGCTTTCTTT. As protein: CASRNRGKTEAFF.

This clonotype was counted many times. The gene calls are TRBV28 and TRBJ1-1; D unresolved. The CDR3 runs 14 residues. Trimming stripped 1 base from V and 1 base from J, with 7 bases between. Germline lookup yields CDR1 MDHEN and CDR2 SYDVKM. This CDR3 reads CASSLSAGNTEAFF. The CDR3 coding sequence is TGTGCCAGCAGTTTATCTGCCGGGAACACTGAAGCTTTCTTT.

The chain combines TRBV14 with TRBJ2-3, with D perhaps given as TRBD1 or TRBD2 (5 bases each). V was shortened by 5 bases and J by 6 bases, with 15 bases between the two germline ends. Germline lookup yields CDR1 SGHDN and CDR2 FVKESK. This CDR3 comprises 14 residues. DNA of the CDR3: TGTGCCAGCAGCGTAGAGGGGCCCGGGGATACGCAGTATTTT. Its protein is CASSVEGPGDTQYF.